These T cell receptor beta chains were read from a single sample in a study of blood T cell repertoires in COVID-19. Profiled with immunoSEQ multiplex PCR; TCRdb holds only in-frame clones, not every one. The sample contains 240,000 or so clones, around 85% of which appear only once. The material sequenced was peripheral blood. Receptors originate from a woman aged 25-40 years who had recovered from COVID-19. CDR3s include the opening cysteine and the closing phenylalanine or tryptophan. The D gene is left open where the match is weak. Part of the rows lack a size; the others show once, few, many or a class for expanded clones.

>TRBJ2-7|few|16|TRBV4-1|TRBD2
TGCGCCAGCAGCCCCGCGACTAGCGGGGGAAGCTACGAGCAGTACTTC
CASSPATSGGSYEQYF
>TRBJ1-5|.|15|TRBV6-5|.
TGTGCCAGCAGCGCCCCACCAACGGGCAATCAGCCCCAGCATTTT
CASSAPPTGNQPQHF
>TRBJ2-7|.|15|TRBV27|TRBD2
TGTGCCAGCGGGGAAAGCGGGGGGACACCTACGAGGCAGTACTTC
CASGESGGTPTRQYF
>TRBJ2-3|few|17|TRBV7-3|TRBD2
TGTGCCAGCAGCTTGGGGCTAGCGGGGGGCCTTCCCGATACGCAGTATTTT
CASSLGLAGGLPDTQYF
>TRBJ2-3|.|16|TRBV9|TRBD2
TGTGCCAGCAGCTGGGAGCGGGGAAGGGGCACAGATACGCAGTATTTT
CASSWERGRGTDTQYF
>TRBJ2-1|.|17|TRBV4-1|TRBD2
TGCGCCAGCAGCCGAACCTTCAGGGCCGGGGAGGGCAATGAGCAGTTCTTC
CASSRTFRAGEGNEQFF
>TRBJ1-2|.|15|TRBV12-5|.
TGTGCTAGTGGTTTGCTGCTGGGGGGGCTAGATGGCTACACCTTC
CASGLLLGGLDGYTF
>TRBJ1-1|.|13|TRBV6-1|.
TGTGCCAGCAGTGAAGGGGGCGGCACTGAAGCTTTCTTT
CASSEGGGTEAFF
>TRBJ2-7|.|14|TRBV7-2|TRBD2
TGTGCCAGCAGCTTGGCTAGCGGATCCTACGAGCAGTACTTC
CASSLASGSYEQYF
>TRBJ2-2|.|16|TRBV9|.
TGTGCCAGCAGCCCGCACCGGAGACAGACCACCGGGGAGCTGTTTTTT
CASSPHRRQTTGELFF
>TRBJ1-1|.|15|TRBV5-1|.
TGCGCCAGCAGCTTAGGGCAGGGCAGAAGCACTGAAGCTTTCTTT
CASSLGQGRSTEAFF
>TRBJ2-7|few|16|TRBV4-1|.
TGCGCCAGCAGCCAAGGGGCTTGGCGGGAATACTACGAGCAGTACTTC
CASSQGAWREYYEQYF
>TRBJ1-1|.|14|TRBV27|.
TGTGCCAGCTCGACCTCCGGGGGGGGCACTGAAGCTTTCTTT
CASSTSGGGTEAFF
>TRBJ2-7|.|13|TRBV5-1|.
TGCGCCAGCAGCTCGGGGGTTTCTCCTCAGCAGTACTTC
CASSSGVSPQQYF
>TRBJ1-5|.|18|TRBV27|TRBD1
TGTGCCAGCAGGACGCCCCTCAACAGGGGTGATAGCAATCAGCCCCAGCATTTT
CASRTPLNRGDSNQPQHF
>TRBJ1-1|.|13|TRBV5-4|.
TGTGTGTTTAACAGGGCCGGGGTCACTGAAGCTTTCTTT
CVFNRAGVTEAFF
>TRBJ1-1|.|13|TRBV18|TRBD1
TGTGCCAGCTCAACCGGGACAGCCACTGAAGCTTTCTTT
CASSTGTATEAFF
>TRBJ1-5|.|15|TRBV7-8|.
TGTGCCAGCAGCTCCGCGGAGGGTAGCAATCAGCCCCAGCATTTT
CASSSAEGSNQPQHF
>TRBJ1-2|.|12|TRBV2|.
TGTGCCAGCACCCTGGAGGTAGGCGGCTACACCTTC
CASTLEVGGYTF
>TRBJ1-6|.|17|TRBV19|.
TGTGCCAGTAGTATATGGCAGGGTGCGGACTATAATTCACCCCTCCACTTT
CASSIWQGADYNSPLHF
>TRBJ2-3|.|17|TRBV7-3|TRBD2
TGTGCCAGCAGCAAACCTAGCGGGGGGGTTAGCACAGATACGCAGTATTTT
CASSKPSGGVSTDTQYF
>TRBJ2-5|.|15|TRBV19|TRBD2
TGTGCCAGTACCGATAGCGGGGGTACATCGGAGACCCAGTACTTC
CASTDSGGTSETQYF
>TRBJ2-7|.|15|TRBV9|TRBD2
TGTGCCAGCAGCTTTAGCGGGGGGAACGCCTACGAGCAGTACTTC
CASSFSGGNAYEQYF
>TRBJ1-2|.|12|TRBV24-1|.
TGTGCCACCAGTGATATAGTGGGCGGCTACACCTTC
CATSDIVGGYTF
>TRBJ1-6|.|17|TRBV7-9|.
TGTGCCAGCAGCTATTTACAGGGAAACTCCTATAATTCACCCCTCCACTTT
CASSYLQGNSYNSPLHF
>TRBJ2-3|.|18|TRBV4-2|TRBD2
TGTGCCAGCAGCCAAGGAGGAATAGCGGGGATAGGTACAGATACGCAGTATTTT
CASSQGGIAGIGTDTQYF
>TRBJ1-5|.|13|TRBV18|.
TGTGCCAGCTCACCACACAGGAATCAGCCCCAGCATTTT
CASSPHRNQPQHF
>TRBJ2-5|.|15|TRBV5-4|TRBD2
TGTGCCAGCAGCCTTCGGGGGGCGGGGGGAGAGACCCAGTACTTC
CASSLRGAGGETQYF
>TRBJ2-3|.|14|TRBV15|TRBD1
TGTGCCACCAGCAGGGACAGGGAGCCAGATACGCAGTATTTT
CATSRDREPDTQYF
>TRBJ2-1|.|18|TRBV14|TRBD2
TGTGCCAGCAGCCAAGTGATGTGGGGGACTAGCAATTACAATGAGCAGTTCTTC
CASSQVMWGTSNYNEQFF
>TRBJ2-2|.|17|TRBV5-1|.
TGCGCCAGCAAAAGCAACCCATCGGGGGTCAACACCGGGGAGCTGTTTTTT
CASKSNPSGVNTGELFF
>TRBJ2-5|.|15|TRBV5-5|TRBD1
TGTGCCAGCCTTCTGACAGGGGCCCCCCAAGAGACCCAGTACTTC
CASLLTGAPQETQYF
>TRBJ1-1|.|14|TRBV6-1|TRBD1
TGTGCCAGCAGTGATTACAGGGGGAACACTGAAGCTTTCTTT
CASSDYRGNTEAFF
>TRBJ2-5|.|15|TRBV29-1|TRBD2
TGCAGCGTTGAAGGACATAGCGGGGGTCAAGAGACCCAGTACTTC
CSVEGHSGGQETQYF
>TRBJ2-7|.|15|TRBV4-3|.
TGCGCCAGCAGCCAAGATTCTTCGGGGGTGTACGAGCAGTACTTC
CASSQDSSGVYEQYF
>TRBJ2-1|few|18|TRBV11-2|TRBD2
TGTGCCAGCAGCTCCGGACTAGCGGGGAGAGCCTCCTACAATGAGCAGTTCTTC
CASSSGLAGRASYNEQFF
>TRBJ1-6|once|20|TRBV6-1|.
TGTGCCAGCAGTGAAGCGCTTCTTGGGCCCCTGAGCTCCTATAATTCACCCCTCCACTTT
CASSEALLGPLSSYNSPLHF
>TRBJ1-5|many|17|TRBV6-1|TRBD1
TGTGCCAGCAGTGAAATCGGGGGACAGGGGGGCAATCAGCCCCAGCATTTT
CASSEIGGQGGNQPQHF
>TRBJ1-1|few|15|TRBV4-1|.
TGCGCCAGCAGCCAAGGGTGGGGAGCGGACACTGAAGCTTTCTTT
CASSQGWGADTEAFF
>TRBJ2-2|.|15|TRBV20-1|TRBD1
TGCAGTGCTAGTGCGACAGGGGGCTACACCGGGGAGCTGTTTTTT
CSASATGGYTGELFF
>TRBJ2-1|.|16|TRBV7-2|TRBD2
TGTGCCAGCAGCTTAGCGGCGGGGGGCGCCTACAATGAGCAGTTCTTC
CASSLAAGGAYNEQFF
>TRBJ2-3|.|14|TRBV14|TRBD1
TGTGCCAGCAGCCCGAACAGGGGTACAGATACGCAGTATTTT
CASSPNRGTDTQYF
>TRBJ1-4|.|14|TRBV7-9|.
TGTGCCAGCAGCTTAAGGGGGTCGAATGAAAAACTGTTTTTT
CASSLRGSNEKLFF
>TRBJ2-1|.|15|TRBV28|TRBD2
TGTGCCAGCAGTCGTAGCGGGGGTACCTACAATGAGCAGTTCTTC
CASSRSGGTYNEQFF
>TRBJ2-5|.|18|TRBV18|TRBD1
TGTGCCAGCTCACCTTTGGGACAGGCCAAGCCCACTCAAGAGACCCAGTACTTC
CASSPLGQAKPTQETQYF
>TRBJ2-7|.|15|TRBV2|TRBD2
TGTGCCAGCAGTGATCCGGGGACTACCCACTACGAGCAGTACTTC
CASSDPGTTHYEQYF
>TRBJ2-3|.|15|TRBV2|.
TGTGCCAGCAGTGAAGGGCCCTCGAACACAGATACGCAGTATTTT
CASSEGPSNTDTQYF
>TRBJ1-6|.|15|TRBV6-5|TRBD1
TGTGCCAGCAAAAAGACAGGGGTTTCTAATTCACCCCTCCACTTT
CASKKTGVSNSPLHF